Sequencing of this TCR beta chain was carried out in a study of cytomegalovirus exposure and HLA in healthy donors. Both 60 Vbeta primers and 13 Jbeta primers went into the PCR. The method was immunoSEQ multiplex PCR; TCRdb's version includes in-frame clones alone and lacks a portion of them. The table lists 220,000 or so clones, approximately 79% of them singletons. The ends lost 3 bases at V and 2 bases at J; junction bases unmatched: 5. The CDR3 totals 15 residues. In germline, CDR1 is PRHDT, CDR2 FYEKMQ (reference sequence). This chain uses TRBV13 with TRBJ1-2; 8 nucleotides line up with TRBD1. This receptor was taken from a man aged 50 or older in good health and CMV-seronegative. Material: PBMCs. The CDR3 DNA reads as TGTGCCAGCAGCTTGGGGACAGGACAAAACTATGGCTACACCTTC. This gives the protein CASSLGTGQNYGYTF.